Listed below are T cell receptor beta chains from one sample, sequenced in a study of patients and donors after allogeneic stem cell transplantation. TCRdb called the RT-PCR reads again in MiXCR, with one record for every CDR3 protein. The sample consists of some 31,000 distinct CDR3 sequences, 30% to 40% of them appearing once. The sequencing input was blood, either unsorted or a sorted T cell fraction (not recorded which). These receptors all come from a human donor who was either an allogeneic HSCT recipient or a stem cell or donor lymphocyte infusion donor (not recorded which). It is not recorded whose cells these are; they may come from a transplant donor. Each CDR3 is given without its conserved first and last residue. Part of the rows lack a size; the others show once, few, many or a class for expanded clones.

clone size	V gene	J gene	CDR3 protein
.	TRBV11-3	TRBJ2-5	ASSFNPQETQY
many	TRBV5-1	TRBJ2-1	ASSSLLARAYNEQF
.	TRBV7-6	TRBJ1-2	ASSRRGSGYT
few	TRBV29-1	TRBJ1-6	SALTGSDSPLH
.	TRBV20-1	TRBJ1-2	RGGDPNYGYT
few	TRBV4-3	TRBJ1-3	ASSQEGQALSSGNTIY
.	TRBV7-9	TRBJ2-1	ASRLGQGNEQF
.	TRBV5-1	TRBJ2-7	ASSSGGGSIYEQY
few	TRBV20-1	TRBJ1-5	SAYAPFSNQPQH
few	TRBV12-3/TRBV12-4	TRBJ2-3	ASSRLARSDTQY
few	TRBV11-2	TRBJ1-2	ASSSRQGSAYGYT
many	TRBV25-1	TRBJ1-4	ASSEAKWDGFNEKLF
.	TRBV15	TRBJ2-2	ATSRVSGELF
.	TRBV4-3	TRBJ1-5	ASSQDIGPQPQH